These 12 T cell receptor beta chains share one sample of origin, sequenced in a study of shared T cell receptors in the human thymus (TCRdb year 2021). The library was generated by the immunoSEQ multiplex PCR assay. This immuneACCESS table, as held by TCRdb, lists in-frame sequences with V and J called but not all clones. Of the missing ones, under half trace to an unresolved V gene in checked studies; the others have no known cause. This sample comprises fewer than 700,000 clones, 85% to 90% of them detected only once. The ten largest clones take up around 0.0099% of the sample. These data are also associated with another study on human thymus T cells.

Sequencing input: thymocytes. Source of these receptors: a boy under two years old with a congenital heart defect. Donor details come from another sample of the same person, matched by shared clones.

This rearrangement joins TRBV4-3 to TRBJ1-2; D unresolved. Germline loops: CDR1 LGHNA, CDR2 YSLEER. The V and J ends lost 4 bases and 8 bases respectively, with 11 bases between them. This CDR3 is 12 amino acids long. In nucleotides, the CDR3 is TGCGCCAGCAGCCTGCCGGGTTGGGGCTACACCTTC. Its translation: CASSLPGWGYTF.

V usage is TRBV10-3 and J usage is TRBJ2-7, with 7 bases fitting TRBD1. The CDR3 runs to 14 residues. Trimming cost V 3 bases and J 3 bases; bases outside gene matches: 5. The V gene's germline CDR1 is ENHRY and CDR2 SYGVKD. CDR3 DNA sequence: TGTGCCATCAGTGATAGGGACAGACACTACGAGCAGTACTTC. Translating it yields CAISDRDRHYEQYF.

The gene calls are TRBV7-9 and TRBJ1-2, with D perhaps matching TRBD1 (5 bases). The germline V gene encodes CDR1 SEHNR and CDR2 FQNEAQ (reference sequence). Trimming cost V 11 bases and J 5 bases, with 15 bases left between them. This CDR3 has 12 amino acids. The chain's CDR3 is CAQWGEGYGYTF. The CDR3 DNA is TGTGCCCAATGGGGGGAAGGGTATGGCTACACCTTC.

The J gene is TRBJ2-5, the V gene TRBV4-3, with TRBD2 matching 10 bases. Germline V CDR1 and CDR2: LGHNA, YSLEER. V was pared by 4 bases and J by 1 base, with 9 bases of the junction left unmatched. The CDR3 contains 17 residues. CDR3 DNA sequence: TGCGCCAGCAGCCCATGGACTAGCGGAGCACCCCAAGAGACCCAGTACTTC. Its protein is CASSPWTSGAPQETQYF.

As to this clone: An end of the junction differs from the germline gene, which may be a read error. This chain joins TRBV7-7 and TRBJ2-3, with 11 bases fitting TRBD2. In germline, CDR1 is SSHAT, CDR2 FNYEAQ (reference sequence). CDR3 size: 19 residues. CDR3 sequence (DNA): TGTGCTAGCAGCCCCAAACCATCTCTAGCGGGAGGTCTTACAGATACGCAGTATTTT. Protein product: CASSPKPSLAGGLTDTQYF.

This clone was observed a single time. J is TRBJ1-1 and V is TRBV5-1; TRBD1 matches at 11 bases. Germline V lookup: CDR1 SGHRS, CDR2 YFSETQ. V gave up 5 bases and J gave up 4 bases; unmatched junction bases: 10. This CDR3 is built from 16 residues. The CDR3 region has the DNA TGCGCCAGCAGTTACGGACAGGGGGCCGGCGGCACTGAAGCTTTCTTT. Its translation: CASSYGQGAGGTEAFF. The whole variable domain, filled in from reference TRBV5-1 and TRBJ1-1, reads KAGVTQTPRYLIKTRGQQVTLSCSPISGHRSVSWYQQTPGQGLQFLFEYFSETQRNKGNFPGRFSGRQFSNSRSEMNVSTLELGDSALYLCASSYGQGAGGTEAFFGQGTRLTVV.

About this clone itself: A read error may produce the germline difference seen at one junction end. This chain connects TRBV5-6 to TRBJ1-1; D gene ambiguous. The CDR3 consists of 14 residues. CDR1 and CDR2 from the germline V gene are SGHDT and YYEEEE. The CDR3 nucleotides read TGTGACAGCAGCATACAGCTAATGAACACTGAAGCTTTCTTT. It specifies CDSSIQLMNTEAFF.

The chain has TRBV5-1 and TRBJ2-6; 7 positions match TRBD1. The CDR3 is 15 amino acids. The germline CDR1 and CDR2 sequences are SGHRS and YFSETQ. The J segment lost 2 bases and the V segment lost 4 bases, leaving 3 bases of the junction unmatched. CDR3 nucleotide sequence: TGCGCCAGCAGCCGAACAGGGGCTGGGGCCAACGTCCTGACTTTC. As protein: CASSRTGAGANVLTF.

This clone has only one observation. The gene calls are TRBV28 and TRBJ2-7, with 7 positions matching TRBD1. Germline V gene lookup returns CDR1 MDHEN and CDR2 SYDVKM. The CDR3 has 16 residues. J gave up 0 bases and V 5 bases, and 10 bases lay outside the gene matches. The CDR3 loop is CASSPGTGVHSYEQYF. The CDR3 DNA reads as TGTGCCAGCAGTCCAGGCACAGGGGTCCACTCCTACGAGCAGTACTTC.

The V gene is TRBV4-2, the J gene TRBJ1-4, with TRBD1 identical over 9 bases. The junction had 21 bases not matched to a gene; V was cut back by 0 bases and J by 7 bases. CDR1 and CDR2 (germline): LGHNA, YNFKEQ. This CDR3 is built from 21 residues. The CDR3 DNA sequence: TGTGCCAGCAGCCAAGAGGGTTTAGGGGGGGGACAGGGAGGGTTGTCTGAAAAACTGTTTTTT. It yields the protein CASSQEGLGGGQGGLSEKLFF.

The genes are TRBV19 and TRBJ2-2; 10 nucleotides align to TRBD1. The CDR3 consists of 17 residues. Germline V lookup: CDR1 LNHDA, CDR2 SQIVND (reference sequence). J lost 0 bases, V lost 10 bases, and 11 bases had no gene match. This CDR3 reads CATYQIGQGANTGELFF. The CDR3 DNA is TGTGCCACCTATCAGATAGGACAGGGGGCGAACACCGGGGAGCTGTTTTTT.

The chain recombines TRBV5-4 with TRBJ2-7; TRBD2 matches 7 bases. Germline V gene sequence: CDR1 SGHNT, CDR2 YYREEE (reference sequence). J was trimmed by 5 bases and V by 0 bases; bases with no gene match: 8. CDR3 length equals 15 residues. CDR3 bases: TGTGCCAGCAGCTTGGATGGCGGGAGTGTCCACGAGCAGTACTTC. The encoded protein is CASSLDGGSVHEQYF.